These T cell receptor beta chains were read from a single sample in a study of neoadjuvant nivolumab and ipilimumab in lung cancer. This table comes from immunoSEQ multiplex PCR, and its TCRdb copy is limited to in-frame clones, with some not included. Of roughly 14,000 clones in the sample, about two thirds were seen once. Source: peripheral blood, taken after neoadjuvant nivolumab, alone or with ipilimumab, at or shortly before surgery. Source of these receptors: an adult with non-small cell lung cancer. The CDR3 runs from the conserved cysteine through the conserved F or W. The D gene is left open where the match is weak. The size of a clone is reported for some rows only, either as once, few or many, or as a class for expanded clones.

TRBV29-1	-	-	TRBJ2-7	CSVVRVGYEQYF	TGCAGCGTTGTTAGGGTTGGGTACGAGCAGTACTTC
TRBV7-9	TRBD2	-	TRBJ2-3	CASDTSGLASTDTQYF	TGTGCCAGCGATACTAGCGGACTCGCTAGCACAGATACGCAGTATTTT
TRBV15	-	-	TRBJ1-2	CATSREEGDGYTF	TGTGCCACCAGCAGAGAAGAGGGGGATGGCTACACCTTC
TRBV18	-	few	TRBJ2-7	CASSPQPPPGEQYF	TGTGCCAGCTCACCACAACCTCCCCCGGGCGAGCAGTACTTC
TRBV29-1	-	-	TRBJ2-7	CSVEEQAGLSEQYF	TGCAGCGTTGAAGAGCAAGCAGGTCTTAGCGAGCAGTACTTC
TRBV7-2	-	-	TRBJ2-7	CASSLGLRGNEQYF	TGTGCCAGCAGCTTAGGGCTCAGGGGTAACGAGCAGTACTTC
TRBV15	-	-	TRBJ2-7	CATSRSGTGYEQYF	TGTGCCACCAGCCGGTCCGGGACGGGCTACGAGCAGTACTTC
TRBV10-2	-	-	TRBJ2-1	CASSESIGLVLYEQFF	TGCGCCAGCAGTGAGTCGATAGGACTCGTACTCTATGAGCAGTTCTTC
TRBV19	TRBD1	few	TRBJ1-1	CASSVEPGQGKGNTEAFF	TGTGCCAGTAGTGTCGAACCGGGACAGGGAAAGGGGAACACTGAAGCTTTCTTT
TRBV11-2	TRBD2	-	TRBJ2-7	CASSIFREGEQYF	TGTGCCAGCAGTATCTTCCGGGAGGGGGAGCAGTACTTC
TRBV7-2	-	-	TRBJ2-4	CASSTRVGNIQYF	TGTGCCAGCAGCACCAGGGTCGGAAACATTCAGTACTTC
TRBV5-6	TRBD1	-	TRBJ2-7	CASSPPGQIHEQYF	TGTGCCAGCAGCCCCCCGGGACAGATCCACGAGCAGTACTTC
TRBV6-5	-	medium-sized	TRBJ2-6	CASSSSGANVLTF	TGTGCCAGCAGCTCCTCTGGGGCCAACGTCCTGACTTTC
TRBV5-1	TRBD1	-	TRBJ2-7	CASSPRTGGSYEQYF	TGCGCCAGCAGCCCGAGGACAGGGGGGTCCTACGAGCAGTACTTC
TRBV5-1	-	-	TRBJ1-4	CASSLDRLASNEKLFF	TGCGCCAGCAGCTTGGACCGCCTGGCCTCTAATGAAAAACTGTTTTTT
TRBV18	-	-	TRBJ1-2	CASSLEQAHYGYTF	TGTGCCAGCTCACTAGAACAGGCGCACTATGGCTACACCTTC
TRBV15	TRBD1	-	TRBJ2-5	CATSRGTGGGQETQYF	TGTGCCACCAGCAGGGGGACAGGGGGTGGTCAAGAGACCCAGTACTTC
TRBV4-2	-	-	TRBJ2-4	CASSPQGAKNIQYF	TGTGCCAGCAGCCCACAGGGAGCCAAAAACATTCAGTACTTC
TRBV9	-	few	TRBJ1-2	CASSTAVDYGYTF	TGTGCCAGCAGCACCGCCGTGGACTATGGCTACACCTTC
TRBV30	TRBD2	-	TRBJ2-3	CAWSQLAGDTQYF	TGTGCCTGGAGTCAACTAGCGGGAGATACGCAGTATTTT
TRBV18	TRBD1	few	TRBJ1-2	CASSPGQGVFYAF	TGTGCCAGCTCACCGGGACAGGGGGTATTTTACGCCTTC